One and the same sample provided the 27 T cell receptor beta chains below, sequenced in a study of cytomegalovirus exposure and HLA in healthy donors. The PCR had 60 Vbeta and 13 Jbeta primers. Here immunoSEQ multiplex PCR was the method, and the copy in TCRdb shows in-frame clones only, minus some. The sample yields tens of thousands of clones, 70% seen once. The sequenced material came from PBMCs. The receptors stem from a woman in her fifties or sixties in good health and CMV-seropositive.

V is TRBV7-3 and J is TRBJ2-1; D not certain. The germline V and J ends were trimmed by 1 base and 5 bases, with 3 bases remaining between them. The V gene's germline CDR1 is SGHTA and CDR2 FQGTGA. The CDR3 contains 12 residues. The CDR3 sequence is CASSLNNNEQFF. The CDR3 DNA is TGTGCCAGCAGCTTAAATAACAATGAGCAGTTCTTC.

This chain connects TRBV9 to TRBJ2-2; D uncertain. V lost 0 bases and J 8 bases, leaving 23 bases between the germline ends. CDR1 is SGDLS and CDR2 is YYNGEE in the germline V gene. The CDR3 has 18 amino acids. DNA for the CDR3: TGTGCCAGCAGCGTAGGCGGCGGAGACGCGGTGGTGAGAGGGGAGCTGTTTTTT. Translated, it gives CASSVGGGDAVVRGELFF. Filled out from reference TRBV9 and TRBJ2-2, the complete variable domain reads DSGVTQTPKHLITATGQRVTLRCSPRSGDLSVYWYQQSLDQGLQFLIQYYNGEERAKGNILERFSAQQFPDLHSELNLSSLELGDSALYFCASSVGGGDAVVRGELFFGEGSRLTVL.

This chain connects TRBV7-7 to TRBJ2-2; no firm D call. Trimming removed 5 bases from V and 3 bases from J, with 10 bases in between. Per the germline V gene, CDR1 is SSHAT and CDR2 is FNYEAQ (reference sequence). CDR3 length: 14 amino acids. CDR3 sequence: CASSPRWDTGELFF. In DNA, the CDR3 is TGTGCCAGCAGCCCTAGGTGGGACACCGGGGAGCTGTTTTTT.

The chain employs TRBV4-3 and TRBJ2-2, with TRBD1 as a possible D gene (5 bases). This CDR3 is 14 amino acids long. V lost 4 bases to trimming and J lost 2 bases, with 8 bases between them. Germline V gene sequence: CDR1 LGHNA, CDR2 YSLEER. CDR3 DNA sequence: TGCGCCAGCAGCCGTGGACACAACACCGGGGAGCTGTTTTTT. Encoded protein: CASSRGHNTGELFF.

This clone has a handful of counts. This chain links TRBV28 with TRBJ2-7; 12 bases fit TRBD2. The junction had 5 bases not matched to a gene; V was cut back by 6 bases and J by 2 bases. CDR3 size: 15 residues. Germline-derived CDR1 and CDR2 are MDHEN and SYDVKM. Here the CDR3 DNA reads TGTGCCAGCAGACCGACTAGCGGGGGAACCTACGAGCAGTACTTC. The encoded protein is CASRPTSGGTYEQYF.

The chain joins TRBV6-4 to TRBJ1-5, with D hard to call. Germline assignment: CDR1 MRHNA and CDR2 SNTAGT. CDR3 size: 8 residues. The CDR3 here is CARWPQHF. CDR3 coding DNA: TGTGCGAGGTGGCCCCAGCATTTT.

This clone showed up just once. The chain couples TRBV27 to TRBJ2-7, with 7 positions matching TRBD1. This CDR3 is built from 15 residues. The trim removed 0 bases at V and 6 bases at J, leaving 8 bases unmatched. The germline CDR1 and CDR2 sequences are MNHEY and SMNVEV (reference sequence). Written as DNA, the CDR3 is TGTGCCAGCAGTTTATCTGAGACAGGGCTGGCCGAGCAGTACTTC. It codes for CASSLSETGLAEQYF.

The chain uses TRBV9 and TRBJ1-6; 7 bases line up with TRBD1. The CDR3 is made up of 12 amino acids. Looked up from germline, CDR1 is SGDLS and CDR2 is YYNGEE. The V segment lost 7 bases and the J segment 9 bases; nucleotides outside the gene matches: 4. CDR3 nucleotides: TGTGCCAGCGGAAGGACAGGTTCACCCCTCCACTTT. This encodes CASGRTGSPLHF.

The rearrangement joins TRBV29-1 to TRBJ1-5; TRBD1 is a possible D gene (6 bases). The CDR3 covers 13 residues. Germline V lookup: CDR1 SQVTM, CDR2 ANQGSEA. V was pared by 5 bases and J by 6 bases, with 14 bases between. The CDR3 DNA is TGCAGCGTTTCCGCAGGGGACGTTCAGCCCCAGCATTTT. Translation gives CSVSAGDVQPQHF.

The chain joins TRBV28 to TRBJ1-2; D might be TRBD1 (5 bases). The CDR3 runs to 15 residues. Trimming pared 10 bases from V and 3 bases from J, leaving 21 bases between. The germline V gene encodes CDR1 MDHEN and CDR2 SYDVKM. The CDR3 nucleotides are TGTGCCATCAGCGAAAGGGAGGGGCGGGACTATGGCTACACCTTC. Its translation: CAISEREGRDYGYTF.

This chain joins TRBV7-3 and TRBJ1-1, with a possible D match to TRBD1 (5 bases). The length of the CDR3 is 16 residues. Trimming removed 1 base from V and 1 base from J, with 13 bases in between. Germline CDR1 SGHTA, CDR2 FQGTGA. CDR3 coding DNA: TGTGCCAGCAGCTTAATGGGGCGGTCGGGGAACACTGAAGCTTTCTTT. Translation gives CASSLMGRSGNTEAFF. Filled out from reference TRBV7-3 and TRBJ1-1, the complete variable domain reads GAGVSQTPSNKVTEKGKYVELRCDPISGHTALYWYRQSLGQGPEFLIYFQGTGAADDSGLPNDRFFAVRPEGSVSTLKIQRTERGDSAVYLCASSLMGRSGNTEAFFGQGTRLTVV.

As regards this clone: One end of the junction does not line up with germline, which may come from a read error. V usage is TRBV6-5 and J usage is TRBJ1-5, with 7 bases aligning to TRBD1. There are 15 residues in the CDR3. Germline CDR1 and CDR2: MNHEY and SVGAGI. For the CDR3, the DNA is TGTGCCAGCAGACTGACAGGGAATAGCCATCAGCCCCAGCATTTT. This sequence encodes CASRLTGNSHQPQHF.

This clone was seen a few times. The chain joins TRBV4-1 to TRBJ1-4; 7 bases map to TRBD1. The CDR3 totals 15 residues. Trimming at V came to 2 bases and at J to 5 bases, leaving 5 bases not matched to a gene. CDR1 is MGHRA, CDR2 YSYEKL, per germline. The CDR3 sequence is CASSQPGQSNEKLFF. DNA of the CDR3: TGCGCCAGCAGCCAACCGGGACAGTCGAATGAAAAACTGTTTTTT.

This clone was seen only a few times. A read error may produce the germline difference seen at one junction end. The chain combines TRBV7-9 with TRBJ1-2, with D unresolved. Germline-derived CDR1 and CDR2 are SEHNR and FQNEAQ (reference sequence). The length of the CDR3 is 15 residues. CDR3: CSSSQAYGANYGYTF. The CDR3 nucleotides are TGTTCCAGCAGCCAGGCCTACGGGGCTAACTATGGCTACACCTTC.

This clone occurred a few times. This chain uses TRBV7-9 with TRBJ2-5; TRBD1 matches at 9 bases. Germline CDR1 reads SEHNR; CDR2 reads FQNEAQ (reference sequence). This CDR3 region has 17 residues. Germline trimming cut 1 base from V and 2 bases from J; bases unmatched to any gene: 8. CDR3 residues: CASSLGSGTGLQETQYF. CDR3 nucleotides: TGTGCCAGCAGCTTAGGATCTGGGACAGGGCTTCAAGAGACCCAGTACTTC.

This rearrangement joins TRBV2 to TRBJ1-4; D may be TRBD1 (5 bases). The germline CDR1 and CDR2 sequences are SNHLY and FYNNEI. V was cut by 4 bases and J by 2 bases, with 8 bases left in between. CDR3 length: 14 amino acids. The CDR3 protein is CASSGDSTNEKLFF. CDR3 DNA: TGTGCCAGCAGTGGAGACAGTACTAATGAAAAACTGTTTTTT.

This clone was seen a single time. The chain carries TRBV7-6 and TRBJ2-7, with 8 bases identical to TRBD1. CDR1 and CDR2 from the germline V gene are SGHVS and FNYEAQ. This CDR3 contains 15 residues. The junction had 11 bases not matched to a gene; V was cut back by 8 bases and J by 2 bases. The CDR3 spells CASSTRPGQAYEQYF. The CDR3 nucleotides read TGTGCCAGCTCGACCCGTCCGGGACAGGCCTACGAGCAGTACTTC. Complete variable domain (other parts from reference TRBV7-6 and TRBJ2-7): GAGVSQSPRYKVTKRGQDVALRCDPISGHVSLYWYRQALGQGPEFLTYFNYEAQQDKSGLPNDRFSAERPEGSISTLTIQRTEQRDSAMYRCASSTRPGQAYEQYFGPGTRLTVT.

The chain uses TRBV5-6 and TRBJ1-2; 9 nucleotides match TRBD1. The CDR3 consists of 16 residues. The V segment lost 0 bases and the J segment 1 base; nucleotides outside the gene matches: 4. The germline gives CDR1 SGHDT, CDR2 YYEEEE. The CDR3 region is CASSLGDRAFNYGYTF. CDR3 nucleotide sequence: TGTGCCAGCAGCTTGGGGGACAGGGCCTTTAACTATGGCTACACCTTC.

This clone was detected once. CDR3 sequence (DNA): TGTGCCAGCAGCCCGAATGGGTTCAGCGGGAGCTCCTACAATGAGCAGTTCTTC. It codes for CASSPNGFSGSSYNEQFF. V is TRBV7-3 and J is TRBJ2-1; 8 bases agree with TRBD2. This CDR3 spans 18 amino acids. In germline, CDR1 is SGHTA, CDR2 FQGTGA. The ends lost 5 bases at V and 0 bases at J; junction bases unmatched: 12.

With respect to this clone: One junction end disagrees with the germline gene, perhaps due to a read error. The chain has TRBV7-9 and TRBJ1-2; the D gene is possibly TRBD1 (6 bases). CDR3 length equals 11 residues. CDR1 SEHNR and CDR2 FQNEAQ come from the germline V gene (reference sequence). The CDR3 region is CSSSSRQVIPF. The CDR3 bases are TGTTCCAGCAGCTCTCGACAGGTCATCCCCTTC.

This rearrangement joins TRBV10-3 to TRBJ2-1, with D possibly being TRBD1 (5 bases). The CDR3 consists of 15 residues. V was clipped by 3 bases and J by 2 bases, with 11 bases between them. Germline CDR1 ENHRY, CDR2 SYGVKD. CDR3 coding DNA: TGTGCCATCAGTGAAGGGGTTACAGCCTACAATGAGCAGTTCTTC. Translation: CAISEGVTAYNEQFF.

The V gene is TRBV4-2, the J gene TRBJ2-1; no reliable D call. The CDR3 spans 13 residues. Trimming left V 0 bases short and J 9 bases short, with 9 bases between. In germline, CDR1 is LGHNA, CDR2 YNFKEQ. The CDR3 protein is CASSQDLGSEQFF. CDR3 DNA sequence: TGTGCCAGCAGCCAAGATCTGGGCAGTGAGCAGTTCTTC.

The CDR3 DNA reads as TGTGCCAGCAGTCCTGGGACTTACGAGCAGTACTTC. Its protein product is CASSPGTYEQYF. V gene TRBV6-6 combines with J gene TRBJ2-7; TRBD2 is a possible D gene (6 bases). V shed 5 bases and J shed 4 bases, with 9 bases lying between them. Germline V gives CDR1 MNHNY, CDR2 SVGAGI (reference sequence). The CDR3 has 12 residues.

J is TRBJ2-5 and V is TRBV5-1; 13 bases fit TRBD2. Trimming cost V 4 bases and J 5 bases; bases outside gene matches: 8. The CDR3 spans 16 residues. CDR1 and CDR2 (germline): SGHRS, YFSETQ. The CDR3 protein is CASSNLLAGGLETQYF. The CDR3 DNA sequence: TGCGCCAGCAGCAACCTACTAGCGGGGGGGCTTGAGACCCAGTACTTC.

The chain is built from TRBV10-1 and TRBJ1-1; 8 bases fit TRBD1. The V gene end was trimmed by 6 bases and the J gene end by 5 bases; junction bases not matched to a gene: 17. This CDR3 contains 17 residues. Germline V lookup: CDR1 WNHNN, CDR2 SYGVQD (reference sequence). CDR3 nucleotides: TGCGCCAGCAGCCCATCCGGGACAGGAACCTCCGGGACTGAAGCTTTCTTT. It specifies CASSPSGTGTSGTEAFF.

The CDR3 sequence is CASSDISGRRYNEQFF. DNA of the CDR3: TGTGCCAGCAGTGACATTAGCGGGAGGCGGTACAATGAGCAGTTCTTC. The chain combines TRBV6-4 with TRBJ2-1, with TRBD2 matching over 10 bases. Trimming removed 2 bases from V and 4 bases from J; junction bases left unmatched: 5. The CDR3 runs 16 residues. Per the germline V gene, CDR1 is MRHNA and CDR2 is SNTAGT.

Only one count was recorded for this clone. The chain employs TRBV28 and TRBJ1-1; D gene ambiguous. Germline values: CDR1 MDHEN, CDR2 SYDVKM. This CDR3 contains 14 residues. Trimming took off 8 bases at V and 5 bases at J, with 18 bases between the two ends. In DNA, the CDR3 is TGTGCCAGCCGATTTGGGCAGATGAGTACTGAAGCTTTCTTT. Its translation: CASRFGQMSTEAFF.